Below, 6 T cell receptor beta chains from the same sample are listed, as sequenced in a study of neurological immune-mediated disorders. Time point in this sample: longitudinal time-point 2. MiXCR, run by TCRdb on the 5' RACE reads, gives a single entry per CDR3 protein. Of approximately 85,000 distinct CDR3 sequences in the sample, 13% were seen once. What was sequenced was PBMCs. The source of these receptors is a female donor with HTLV-1-associated myelopathy (HAM/TSP).

This clonotype has ten or more counts. The chain joins TRBV18 to TRBJ1-2; 9 positions agree with TRBD1. The ends lost 6 bases at V and 1 base at J; junction bases unmatched: 3. Germline V gene data show CDR1 as KGHSH and CDR2 as LQKENI. This CDR3 is 14 amino acids long. CDR3 DNA sequence: TGTGCCAGCTCGCCGGACAGGGGTAACTATGGCTACACCTTC. It codes for CASSPDRGNYGYTF.

There are many counts of this clonotype. This sequence joins TRBV2 and TRBJ1-6; 11 bases are shared with TRBD1. Germline V gene sequence: CDR1 SNHLY, CDR2 FYNNEI. The CDR3 consists of 15 residues. V lost 4 bases and J lost 9; bases outside the gene matches: 5. This CDR3 reads CASSGGTGGFSPLHF. The CDR3 coding sequence is TGTGCCAGCAGTGGGGGGACAGGGGGTTTTTCACCCCTCCACTTT.

This clonotype has at least ten counts. The genes are TRBV24-1 and TRBJ2-7; D unclear. The CDR3 has 14 residues. The ends were cut back, 4 bases at V and 6 bases at J, with 15 bases in the middle. Germline-derived CDR1 and CDR2 are KGHDR and SFDVKD. The DNA for the CDR3 is TGTGCCACCAGTGACTCCGGTGGGTTGGGCGAGCAGTACTTC. Encoded protein: CATSDSGGLGEQYF.

This clonotype was found many times. The rearrangement links TRBV5-1 to TRBJ2-2; TRBD1 might be the D (6 bases). From germline, CDR1 is SGHRS and CDR2 YFSETQ. V dropped 2 bases and J dropped 7 bases, with 15 bases sitting between them. The CDR3 extends over 15 amino acids. The CDR3 nucleotides are TGCGCCAGCAGCTTTGGGCAGGGGAAGGACGGGGAGCTGTTTTTT. This gives the protein CASSFGQGKDGELFF.

The chain has TRBV5-1 and TRBJ2-3; no clear D. This CDR3 is built from 14 residues. The germline CDR1 and CDR2 sequences are SGHRS and YFSETQ. Trimming shortened V by 1 base and J by 0 bases, and 6 bases separated the two germline ends. The CDR3 sequence: CASSLSPSTDTQYF. The CDR3 DNA sequence: TGCGCCAGCAGCTTGTCGCCTAGCACAGATACGCAGTATTTT.

This clonotype was recorded many times. This chain connects TRBV21-1 to TRBJ1-3. TRBV21-1 is labeled a pseudogene. This CDR3 contains 14 residues. This CDR3 reads CASSARTRGNTIYF. For the CDR3, the DNA is TGTGCCAGCAGCGCCAGGACTAGAGGAAACACCATATATTTT.